This entry describes one TCR beta chain. Trimming left V 1 base short and J 3 bases short, with 7 bases between. Germline CDR1 LGHNA, CDR2 YNFKEQ. The CDR3 is 14 amino acids. TCRdb processed the RACE reads anew with MiXCR; each CDR3 protein has one entry. The table includes under 130,000 distinct CDR3 sequences, approximately 11% detected once. The record originates from a study of human T cells and chemical hapten exposure. Stated time point: patch test 1, 2 weeks after DPC sensitization. Treatment of the sample: therapeutic diphenylcyclopropenone sensitization with weekly scalp DPC. The chain uses TRBV4-2 and TRBJ2-1; D is possibly TRBD1 (6 bases). The receptor was derived from a woman aged 35 to 49 with alopecia areata. Some clones in this sample may be carry-over from other donors' samples. The sample was whole blood, taken in connection with sensitization to the hapten diphenylcyclopropenone (DPC). CDR3: CASSQGGGYNEQFF. The CDR3 nucleotides are TGTGCCAGCAGCCAAGGAGGGGGCTACAATGAGCAGTTCTTC.